Each of the 7 T cell receptor beta chains below was sequenced from the same sample in a study of blood T cell repertoires in COVID-19. Measured with immunoSEQ multiplex PCR; TCRdb has only the in-frame clones, and not every one. Among some 71,000 clones, approximately 80% were seen once, and the ten largest hold roughly 15%. Sequencing input: peripheral blood. These receptors were obtained from a man aged 50 to 60 with COVID-19, enrolled during active disease.

This clone has a handful of counts. The chain combines TRBV7-2 with TRBJ2-7; 10 nucleotides agree with TRBD1. CDR3 length equals 13 residues. Germline lookup yields CDR1 SGHTA and CDR2 FQGNSA. J lost 3 bases, V lost 7 bases, and 3 bases had no gene match. The CDR3 DNA follows: TGTGCCAGCAACCGGGACAGGGGCTACGAGCAGTACTTC. This codes for CASNRDRGYEQYF.

In its sample, this clone was seen once. The chain is built from TRBV18 and TRBJ1-4; 7 positions match TRBD1. With V trimmed by 6 bases and J by 3 bases, 7 bases remained unmatched. The CDR3 has 15 amino acids. Germline values: CDR1 KGHSH, CDR2 LQKENI. CDR3 sequence (DNA): TGTGCCAGCTCCGTGACAGGGCGTCCTAATGAAAAACTGTTTTTT. It codes for CASSVTGRPNEKLFF.

The genes are TRBV5-4 and TRBJ1-2, with TRBD1 matching over 9 bases. Germline trimming cut 3 bases from V and 2 bases from J; bases unmatched to any gene: 8. CDR1 and CDR2 from the germline V gene are SGHNT and YYREEE (reference sequence). This CDR3 is 16 amino acids long. The CDR3 protein is CASSSGRDRDNYGYTF. The CDR3 DNA follows: TGTGCCAGCAGCTCGGGGCGGGACAGGGACAACTATGGCTACACCTTC.

The V and J genes are TRBV4-1 and TRBJ2-5; 11 bases fit TRBD2. Losses at the gene ends were 1 base for V and 2 bases for J; bases not matched to a gene: 6. The CDR3 covers 17 residues. Germline lookup yields CDR1 MGHRA and CDR2 YSYEKL. CDR3 DNA sequence: TGCGCCAGCAGCCAAGGACGTCTAGCGGGGGGTCAAGAGACCCAGTACTTC. It encodes CASSQGRLAGGQETQYF.

This clone has just a few counts. J is TRBJ1-1 and V is TRBV6-5, with a tentative D call TRBD1 (6 bases). This CDR3 region has 12 residues. The V gene lost 6 bases and the J gene lost 6 bases, with 11 bases spanning the gap. Germline CDR1 and CDR2: MNHEY and SVGAGI. In DNA, the CDR3 is TGTGCCAGCAGCCCAGGGGCTCCTGAAGCTTTCTTT. Translation gives CASSPGAPEAFF.

V gene TRBV5-1 combines with J gene TRBJ2-5; 8 nucleotides line up with TRBD2. The CDR3 is 15 residues long. Germline values: CDR1 SGHRS, CDR2 YFSETQ. The junction had 8 bases not matched to a gene; V was cut back by 3 bases and J by 4 bases. The CDR3 DNA follows: TGCGCCAGCAGCTCCGGGACTAGTCGGTCAGAGACCCAGTACTTC. Translation: CASSSGTSRSETQYF.

The chain combines TRBV5-1 with TRBJ2-7; weak D call: TRBD2 (5 bases). Germline CDR1 is SGHRS and CDR2 is YFSETQ. The CDR3 is 12 amino acids. Trimming stripped 0 bases from V and 6 bases from J, with 7 bases between. DNA of the CDR3: TGCGCCAGCAGCTTGGCTGCGGGCGAGCAGTACTTC. Encoded protein: CASSLAAGEQYF.